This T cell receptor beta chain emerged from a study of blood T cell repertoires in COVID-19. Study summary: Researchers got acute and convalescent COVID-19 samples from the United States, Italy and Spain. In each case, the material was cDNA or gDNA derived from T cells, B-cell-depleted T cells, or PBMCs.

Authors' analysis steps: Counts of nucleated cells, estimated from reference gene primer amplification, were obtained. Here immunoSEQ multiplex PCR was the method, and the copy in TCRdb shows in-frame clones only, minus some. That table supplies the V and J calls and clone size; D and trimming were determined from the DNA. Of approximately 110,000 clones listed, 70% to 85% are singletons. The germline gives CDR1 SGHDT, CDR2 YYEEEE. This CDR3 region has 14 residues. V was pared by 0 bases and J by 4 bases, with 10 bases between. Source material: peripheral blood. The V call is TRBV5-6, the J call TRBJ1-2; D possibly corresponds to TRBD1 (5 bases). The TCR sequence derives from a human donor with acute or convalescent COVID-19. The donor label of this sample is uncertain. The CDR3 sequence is CASSLVQGGYGYTF. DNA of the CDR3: TGTGCCAGCAGCTTGGTGCAGGGCGGCTATGGCTACACCTTC.